The entry below describes one T cell receptor (beta chain). Its cognate antigen is unknown. The study ran its PCR with 60 Vbeta and 13 Jbeta primers. Profiled with immunoSEQ multiplex PCR; TCRdb holds only in-frame clones, not every one. The sample lists some 150,000 clones, 64% seen once, with 3% in the top ten. These data originate in a study of cytomegalovirus exposure and HLA in healthy donors. Study findings and constraints: Indistinguishability led to the exclusion of some V segments, TRBV6-2 and TRBV6-3 included. Researchers catalogued roughly 150 TCR beta chains as cytomegalovirus-associated.

V was pared by 0 bases and J by 3 bases, with 14 bases between. CDR1 and CDR2 (germline): KGHSH, LQKENI. The CDR3 runs 16 residues. This sequence joins TRBV18 and TRBJ2-5, with D hard to call. The sample consisted of PBMCs. The TCR originated in a woman aged 25 to 45 in good health and CMV-seropositive. The CDR3: CASSPPGWPSEETQYF. The CDR3 region has the DNA TGTGCCAGCTCACCACCGGGTTGGCCAAGCGAAGAGACCCAGTACTTC.